This passage covers 10 T cell receptor beta chains from one sample sequenced in a study of T cell clonotyping in hematopoietic cell transplantation. Some clones are missing from TCRdb's copy, which holds only in-frame ones; the method was immunoSEQ multiplex PCR. Found here are about 5,600 clones, approximately 70% of them singletons; the top ten hold around 28%. Material: PBMCs, obtained 180 days after allogeneic stem cell transplant. These TCRs come from a male patient in his 50s who had an allogeneic stem cell transplant from an unrelated donor, so the T cells may come from the graft donor. Some clones in this sample may be carry-over from other donors' samples.

This chain joins TRBV18 and TRBJ1-6; unclear D gene. Between the trimmed V and J ends, which lost 2 bases and 8 bases, there was a span of 7 bases. CDR1 is KGHSH, CDR2 LQKENI, per germline. The CDR3 covers 13 residues. CDR3 sequence: CASSPTPDSPLHF. The CDR3 region has the DNA TGTGCCAGCTCACCAACGCCTGATTCACCCCTCCACTTT.

By share, this clone ranks as medium-sized. The chain recombines TRBV19 with TRBJ2-1; D unresolved. In germline, CDR1 is LNHDA, CDR2 SQIVND (reference sequence). V dropped 5 bases and J dropped 4 bases, with 9 bases sitting between them. The CDR3 runs to 13 residues. CDR3 DNA sequence: TGTGCCAGTAGTCTGGGAAATTACAATGAGCAGTTCTTC. It is translated as CASSLGNYNEQFF.

The rearrangement uses TRBV28 and TRBJ2-2, with 7 bases identical to TRBD2. From germline, CDR1 is MDHEN and CDR2 SYDVKM. The CDR3 is 16 amino acids. V dropped 6 bases and J dropped 2; count of bases not matched to a gene: 9. CDR3 DNA sequence: TGTGCCAGCAGCGGCAGTCTAGCGGACAACACCGGGGAGCTGTTTTTT. Protein: CASSGSLADNTGELFF.

V and J are TRBV29-1 and TRBJ2-6; 9 nucleotides match TRBD1. After removal of 7 bases from V and 1 base from J, the junction contained 8 bases not matched to a gene. CDR1 is SQVTM and CDR2 is ANQGSEA in the germline V gene. The length of the CDR3 is 16 residues. The CDR3 DNA is TGCAGCGCCCGGGACAGGGATGGATCTGGGGCCAACGTCCTGACTTTC. This sequence encodes CSARDRDGSGANVLTF. The full variable domain, rest sourced from reference TRBV29-1 and TRBJ2-6, is SAVISQKPSRDICQRGTSLTIQCQVDSQVTMMFWYRQQPGQSLTLIATANQGSEATYESGFVIDKFPISRPNLTFSTLTVSNMSPEDSSIYLCSARDRDGSGANVLTFGAGSRLTVL.

V is TRBV29-1 and J is TRBJ1-2, with 9 bases that match TRBD1. V lost 3 bases, J lost 2 bases, and 10 bases stayed unmatched. The CDR3 covers 16 residues. Germline assignment: CDR1 SQVTM and CDR2 ANQGSEA. In DNA form, the CDR3 reads TGCAGCGTTGAGGACTGGACAGGGGAACGAAACTATGGCTACACCTTC. This encodes CSVEDWTGERNYGYTF.

There are a few counts of this clone. This chain connects TRBV6-6 to TRBJ1-5; 9 bases are shared with TRBD1. Germline values: CDR1 MNHNY, CDR2 SVGAGI (reference sequence). CDR3 length equals 15 residues. Losses at the gene ends were 7 bases for V and 4 bases for J; bases not matched to a gene: 8. CDR3 loop: CASTADRGINQPQHF. In DNA form, the CDR3 reads TGTGCCAGCACCGCCGACAGGGGGATAAATCAGCCCCAGCATTTT.

The chain joins TRBV2 to TRBJ1-5, with D maybe TRBD1 (5 bases). Germline CDR1 is SNHLY and CDR2 is FYNNEI. There are 15 residues in the CDR3. V gave up 6 bases and J gave up 10 bases, with 22 bases separating them. In DNA form, the CDR3 reads TGTGCCAGCAGCCCCGACAGCTCACACTCCGTACCCCAGCATTTT. It is translated as CASSPDSSHSVPQHF.

V is TRBV5-6 and J is TRBJ2-3; TRBD1 agrees at 8 bases. The trim removed 3 bases at V and 4 bases at J, leaving 4 bases unmatched. Germline lookup yields CDR1 SGHDT and CDR2 YYEEEE. The CDR3 is 14 amino acids. The CDR3 sequence: CASSYGQGADTQYF. CDR3 nucleotides: TGTGCCAGCAGCTACGGACAGGGTGCAGATACGCAGTATTTT. The full variable domain, completed using reference TRBV5-6 and TRBJ2-3, is DAGVTQSPTHLIKTRGQQVTLRCSPKSGHDTVSWYQQALGQGPQFIFQYYEEEERQRGNFPDRFSGHQFPNYSSELNVNALLLGDSALYLCASSYGQGADTQYFGPGTRLTVL.

The chain recombines TRBV11-2 with TRBJ2-7; D is unresolved. The germline V and J ends were trimmed by 4 bases and 7 bases, with 14 bases remaining between them. CDR3 length: 13 amino acids. Germline loops: CDR1 SGHAT, CDR2 FQNNGV. CDR3 amino acids: CASSSSGPLEQYF. DNA of the CDR3: TGTGCCAGCAGCTCCTCAGGACCGTTGGAGCAGTACTTC. Full variable domain (outside the CDR3, taken from reference TRBV11-2 and TRBJ2-7): EAGVAQSPRYKIIEKRQSVAFWCNPISGHATLYWYQQILGQGPKLLIQFQNNGVVDDSQLPKDRFSAERLKGVDSTLKIQPAKLEDSAVYLCASSSSGPLEQYFGPGTRLTVT.

The J gene is TRBJ1-2, the V gene TRBV6-5, with 10 bases fitting TRBD1. Germline V lookup: CDR1 MNHEY, CDR2 SVGAGI. CDR3 size: 14 residues. The V segment lost 2 bases and the J segment 6 bases; nucleotides outside the gene matches: 3. The chain's CDR3 is CASSYLGTGDGYTF. CDR3 nucleotides: TGTGCCAGCAGTTACCTTGGGACAGGGGATGGCTACACCTTC.